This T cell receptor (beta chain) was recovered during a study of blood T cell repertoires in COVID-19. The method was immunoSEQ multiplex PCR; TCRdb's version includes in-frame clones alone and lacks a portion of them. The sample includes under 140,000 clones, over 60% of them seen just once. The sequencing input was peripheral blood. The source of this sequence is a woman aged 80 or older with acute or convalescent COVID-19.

CDR3 loop: CATSAWPSGITDTQYF. CDR3 sequence (DNA): TGTGCCACCAGTGCCTGGCCTAGCGGGATAACAGATACGCAGTATTTT. V is TRBV24-1 and J is TRBJ2-3, with 9 nucleotides matching TRBD2. Germline-derived CDR1 and CDR2 are KGHDR and SFDVKD. V was clipped by 5 bases and J by 3 bases; unmatched bases: 8. CDR3 length equals 16 residues.